The rows below give T cell receptor beta chains drawn from one sample of a study of blood T cell repertoires in COVID-19. The method was immunoSEQ multiplex PCR; TCRdb's version includes in-frame clones alone and lacks a portion of them. The repertoire holds approximately 270,000 clones, with around nine tenths as singletons. Sequenced input: peripheral blood. The receptor set was obtained from a man in his forties with active or convalescent COVID-19. CDR3s include the opening cysteine and the closing phenylalanine or tryptophan. A D gene is named only where the DNA matches it firmly. Part of the rows lack a size; the others show once, few, many or a class for expanded clones.

clone_size: -; j_call: TRBJ1-6; d_call: -; v_call: TRBV29-1; cdr3_aa: CSVRDLNSPLHF; cdr3_nt: TGCAGCGTCCGGGATCTCAATTCACCCCTCCACTTT
clone_size: -; j_call: TRBJ1-5; d_call: TRBD1; v_call: TRBV5-6; cdr3_aa: CASSRYDRGKDQPQHF; cdr3_nt: TGTGCCAGCAGCCGGTACGACAGGGGAAAAGATCAGCCCCAGCATTTT
clone_size: -; j_call: TRBJ1-5; d_call: TRBD1; v_call: TRBV28; cdr3_aa: CASSDHPGGGQPQHF; cdr3_nt: TGTGCCAGCAGCGATCATCCAGGGGGAGGCCAGCCCCAGCATTTT
clone_size: -; j_call: TRBJ2-7; d_call: TRBD2; v_call: TRBV7-6; cdr3_aa: CASSLYRFSGRAEEQYF; cdr3_nt: TGTGCCAGCAGCTTGTATAGGTTTAGCGGGAGGGCGGAAGAGCAGTACTTC
clone_size: once; j_call: TRBJ2-3; d_call: TRBD2; v_call: TRBV4-2; cdr3_aa: CASSHGGGRSTDTQYF; cdr3_nt: TGTGCCAGCAGCCATGGCGGGGGGCGATCCACAGATACGCAGTATTTT
clone_size: -; j_call: TRBJ1-5; d_call: TRBD1; v_call: TRBV28; cdr3_aa: CASSFPQGKKDNQPQHF; cdr3_nt: TGTGCCAGCAGTTTCCCACAGGGGAAAAAGGACAATCAGCCCCAGCATTTT
clone_size: -; j_call: TRBJ1-4; d_call: -; v_call: TRBV6-5; cdr3_aa: CASMGGEKLFF; cdr3_nt: TGTGCCAGCATGGGGGGTGAAAAACTGTTTTTT
clone_size: -; j_call: TRBJ1-6; d_call: -; v_call: TRBV5-4; cdr3_aa: CASSPGLADGYNSPLHF; cdr3_nt: TGTGCCAGCAGCCCTGGGTTAGCAGACGGATATAATTCACCCCTCCACTTT
clone_size: -; j_call: TRBJ2-7; d_call: TRBD2; v_call: TRBV6-5; cdr3_aa: CASSSPSGGDHEQYF; cdr3_nt: TGTGCCAGCAGTTCCCCTAGCGGGGGTGACCACGAGCAGTACTTC
clone_size: -; j_call: TRBJ1-4; d_call: TRBD1; v_call: TRBV11-3; cdr3_aa: CASSTQGAGGEKLFF; cdr3_nt: TGTGCCAGCAGCACCCAGGGGGCCGGAGGTGAAAAACTGTTTTTT
clone_size: -; j_call: TRBJ1-2; d_call: -; v_call: TRBV5-1; cdr3_aa: CASSATGNYGYTF; cdr3_nt: TGCGCCAGCAGCGCAACAGGGAACTATGGCTACACCTTC
clone_size: -; j_call: TRBJ1-2; d_call: -; v_call: TRBV3-1/TRBV3-2; cdr3_aa: CASSLSARDAYGYTF; cdr3_nt: TGTGCCAGCAGCCTTAGTGCCCGTGATGCCTATGGCTACACCTTC
clone_size: once; j_call: TRBJ1-6; d_call: -; v_call: TRBV28; cdr3_aa: CASSLQGPPYNSPLHF; cdr3_nt: TGTGCCAGCAGTTTGCAGGGCCCGCCCTATAATTCACCCCTCCACTTT
clone_size: -; j_call: TRBJ1-1; d_call: -; v_call: TRBV27; cdr3_aa: CASSLTGLNTEAFF; cdr3_nt: TGTGCCAGCAGTTTAACGGGATTGAACACTGAAGCTTTCTTT
clone_size: -; j_call: TRBJ2-7; d_call: -; v_call: TRBV1; cdr3_aa: CTSSQDGSRIHEQYF; cdr3_nt: TGCACCAGCAGCCAAGATGGCTCTAGAATCCACGAGCAGTACTTC
clone_size: -; j_call: TRBJ1-5; d_call: -; v_call: TRBV15; cdr3_aa: CATSGGTDDYQPQHF; cdr3_nt: TGTGCCACCAGCGGGGGGACGGACGACTATCAGCCCCAGCATTTT
clone_size: few; j_call: TRBJ1-1; d_call: -; v_call: TRBV3-1/TRBV3-2; cdr3_aa: CASSQVMNTEAFF; cdr3_nt: TGTGCCAGCAGCCAAGTCATGAACACTGAAGCTTTCTTT
clone_size: -; j_call: TRBJ1-3; d_call: -; v_call: TRBV5-1; cdr3_aa: CASSFRGLGRSGNTIYF; cdr3_nt: TGCGCCAGCAGCTTTCGGGGTTTGGGTCGCTCTGGAAACACCATATATTTT
clone_size: -; j_call: TRBJ2-3; d_call: TRBD1; v_call: TRBV11-2; cdr3_aa: CASSFVTGGGPFGSVQYF; cdr3_nt: TGTGCCAGCAGCTTTGTTACAGGGGGCGGCCCCTTTGGTAGTGTGCAGTATTTT
clone_size: many; j_call: TRBJ1-4; d_call: TRBD1; v_call: TRBV5-1; cdr3_aa: CASSSGTGGKKLFF; cdr3_nt: TGCGCCAGCAGTTCCGGGACAGGCGGTAAAAAACTGTTTTTT
clone_size: -; j_call: TRBJ1-1; d_call: -; v_call: TRBV6-5; cdr3_aa: CASSYEGRTEAFF; cdr3_nt: TGTGCCAGCAGTTACGAAGGGAGGACTGAAGCTTTCTTT
clone_size: few; j_call: TRBJ1-5; d_call: -; v_call: TRBV27; cdr3_aa: CASSWRRGPQHF; cdr3_nt: TGTGCCAGCAGTTGGAGGCGCGGGCCCCAGCATTTT
clone_size: -; j_call: TRBJ1-4; d_call: TRBD1; v_call: TRBV5-4; cdr3_aa: CASSPGGDRAEKLFF; cdr3_nt: TGTGCCAGCAGCCCGGGGGGGGACAGGGCCGAAAAACTGTTTTTT